This T cell receptor beta chain was observed in a study of T cells after yellow fever vaccination (dated by TCRdb to between 2018 and 2021). For the study in its entirety: The SMART-Seq v4 Ultra Low Input RNA kit was used to prepare libraries from fractions with low cell numbers. Bulk TCR alpha and beta repertoires were sequenced longitudinally to track T-cell clones before and after primary and booster YFV17D yellow fever vaccination. Blood samples were taken at several timepoints before and after primary and secondary immunization, and bulk PBMC replicates and cell subsets were isolated. Two healthy male donors made up the cohort, one aged 18 to 29 years and the other aged 30 to 40 years.

This clonotype was detected ten times or more. The antigen this receptor binds is unknown. No per-base quality is available; no much larger clone lies one base away. Per the publication, the treatment or condition label means: live attenuated yellow fever vaccine strain. PBMCs were isolated from peripheral blood using a standard Ficoll-Paque protocol. CD4 and CD8 T-cell fractions were isolated with Dynabeads CD4 and CD8 positive selection kits. TriZol was used to extract RNA from bulk PBMCs, from CD4 and CD8 fractions, and from dextramer-positive and dextramer-negative fractions. The research as a whole found: Computational filtering was required because FACS-sorted repertoires could contain abundant contaminating clonotypes from the bulk population. Compared with the primary T-cell response, the secondary T-cell response was faster but weaker, reaching its peak on day 5 rather than on day 15. After the booster, most of the clones that had expanded following primary vaccination were detected again (roughly 97% of CD4 and around 88% of CD8), which suggests that memory was broadly maintained. Because only a couple of donors were included in the study, the extent to which the findings can be generalized is limited. A small fraction of clonotypes showed up in both the CD4 and CD8 compartments, probably as a result of convergent recombination.

Synthesis of TCR cDNA relied on 5'RACE template switching, a step that introduced a universal primer site along with unique molecular identifiers. Priming for cDNA synthesis came from both the TCR alpha and TCR beta constant segments. Library amplification involved two PCR steps, and the second step added sample barcodes and sequencing adapters. Libraries were sequenced on Illumina HiSeq 2500 (2x100 bp) or NovaSeq (2x150 bp). The published analysis was carried out like this. Reads were demultiplexed and collapsed into UMI consensus sequences with MIGEC, and V(D)J alignment was performed with MiXCR. Clonotypes responding to the vaccine were identified with edgeR on replicate PBMC samples, with the criteria of FDR below 0.01 and a log2 fold change above 5 up to day 15. Bulk clonotypes were assigned CD4 or CD8 identity according to which sequenced CD4 or CD8 repertoire held them at higher abundance. Clones were called with MiXCR by TCRdb after fastp trimmed the public reads at Q25, and only in-frame beta chains were retained. Each entry is one CDR3 protein sequence, shown with its most common DNA and genes. The V and J calls reflect TCRdb's pipeline rather than the authors' work. For this sample the table gives some 150,000 distinct CDR3 sequences, of which 6.6% were detected only once. Jointly, the top ten make up approximately 0.59% of the sample.

CDR1 and CDR2 (SGHTA, FQGNSA) derive from the germline V gene. A distance of 13 bases separates the germline ends of V and J, which lose 5 bases and 1 base respectively. The CDR3 has 15 amino acids, counting the end cysteine and phenylalanine. Left in the record is the CDR3 DNA by itself, 45 bases read in frame from the first base. The clonotype comes from a young man who received the YFV17D yellow fever vaccine. Recombination connected TRBV7-2 to TRBJ2-3, with the D call perhaps TRBD1 or TRBD2, as 6 bases match in each case. The sample in question was CD4+ T cells sorted from PBMCs, obtained 10 days after the yellow fever booster vaccination. In nucleotide form, the sequence is TGTGCCAGCAGCCGAGGGGGGTCGCGCACAGATACGCAGTATTTT. This translates into CASSRGGSRTDTQYF.